The sequence of this T cell receptor beta chain was determined in a study of cytotoxic CD8 clonotypes in ibrutinib-treated CLL. About the study: Once treatment had gone on for a median of around eleven months, range 6 to 36, response samples were drawn. Points from the study as a whole: While tracking circulating CD8+ T-cell counts, baseline clonality exceeded that of age-matched healthy donors.

About this clone itself: Its antigen is not identified.

With sequencing, the targeted depth ranged from 1 in 200,000 to 1 in 1 million T cells. Generated by immunoSEQ multiplex PCR, the TCRdb table keeps only in-frame clones and is missing some. Of around 330,000 clones in the sample, approximately 67% were seen once. Trimming removed 3 bases from V and 0 bases from J, with 11 bases in between. The CDR3 sequence is 15 residues long. Germline CDR1 is MNHNS and CDR2 is SASEGT. This TCR was sampled from a human donor with chronic lymphocytic leukemia. The material sequenced was PBMCs, taken after 36 months of ibrutinib treatment. The rearrangement links TRBV6-1 to TRBJ1-1; D is undetermined. CDR3 amino acids: CASSDRIDMNTEAFF. In nucleotides, the CDR3 is TGTGCCAGCAGTGACAGGATCGATATGAACACTGAAGCTTTCTTT.